This TCR beta chain was identified in a study of T cells after somatic rescue of genetic block. There are 15 residues in the CDR3. With V trimmed by 2 bases and J by 4 bases, 7 bases remained unmatched. Germline-derived CDR1 and CDR2 are SGHRS and YFSETQ. Comments on this clone: This CDR3 is also generated by other DNA sequences in the sample.

The protocol was immunoSEQ multiplex PCR, while the TCRdb copy is restricted to in-frame clones and leaves out a portion. The table records nearly 10,000 clones, 74% of them present only once. This TCR derives from a boy aged 10-17 years. This rearrangement joins TRBV5-1 to TRBJ2-7; 9 bases match TRBD2. Material for sequencing was peripheral blood mononuclear cells (PBMCs). CDR3 loop: CASSLGGLAAYEQYF. DNA of the CDR3: TGCGCCAGCAGCTTAGGGGGACTAGCCGCGTACGAGCAGTACTTC.